Listed below are T cell receptor beta chains from one sample, sequenced in a study of blood T cells in healthy people across ages. TCRdb analysed the 5' RACE reads with MiXCR anew, one entry per CDR3 protein. Among about 1,500,000 distinct CDR3 sequences listed, about 40% were seen once. Sequencing was done on a sample of blood. The receptors derive from a woman under 30 in good health. Both conserved end residues are part of each CDR3. The D gene is left open where the match is weak. Clone size, where shown, is once, few, many, or a class for clones that have expanded.

TRBV12-3/TRBV12-4	NA	TRBJ1-5	NA	TGTGCCAGCAGTTTAGAGGGGCCGGGGGGGCAGCCCCAGCATTTT	CASSLEGPGGQPQHF
TRBV20-1	few	TRBJ1-1	TRBD1	TGCAGTGCTGGGACAGGGTTTAGTAACACTGAAGCTTTCTTT	CSAGTGFSNTEAFF
TRBV28	NA	TRBJ1-5	NA	TGTGCCAGCACCCAAGGGATAACGGGCAATCAGCCCCAGCATTTT	CASTQGITGNQPQHF
TRBV29-1	few	TRBJ2-2	TRBD2	TGCAGCGTAGAGCGGGAAACGAACACCGGGGAGCTGTTTTTT	CSVERETNTGELFF
TRBV20-1	NA	TRBJ1-2	TRBD1	TGCAGTGCTAGTGTGGACAGGGAAGGAGGCTACACCTTC	CSASVDREGGYTF
TRBV4-2	NA	TRBJ2-7	TRBD2	TGTGCCAGCAGCCAGAAAATGCCGGGACTAGCGGGACCCTACGAGCAGTACTTC	CASSQKMPGLAGPYEQYF
TRBV3-1	NA	TRBJ2-3	NA	TGTGCCAGCAGCCAAGTGGGACAACTTCGAGATACGCAGTATTTT	CASSQVGQLRDTQYF
TRBV20-1	NA	TRBJ2-1	TRBD1	TGCAGTGCTACAGGGACAGGGAACTACAATGAGCAGTTCTTC	CSATGTGNYNEQFF
TRBV21-1	few	TRBJ2-4	NA	TGTGCCAGCAGCAAAGACAGGGGGCCAGGGTCCAAAAACATTCAGTACTTC	CASSKDRGPGSKNIQYF
TRBV2	NA	TRBJ2-1	TRBD2	TGTGCCAGCAGTGTAACTAGCGGAAAGCAAGAGACCCAGTTCTTC	CASSVTSGKQETQFF
TRBV10-3	few	TRBJ2-3	NA	TGTGCCATCAGTGGCAGGCAGCCCAAGGATACGCAGTATTTT	CAISGRQPKDTQYF
TRBV7-2	few	TRBJ2-3	TRBD2	TGTGCCAGCAGCTTAGGGGCTAGCGGGAGTGAAGATACGCAGTATTTT	CASSLGASGSEDTQYF
TRBV29-1	many	TRBJ2-5	NA	TGCAGCGTTTCTATCTCGGATCGAGAGACCCAGTACTTC	CSVSISDRETQYF
TRBV4-2	NA	TRBJ2-7	NA	TGTGCCAGCAGCCAAGAGTTCACGGGAGTCGGCTACGAGCAGTACTTC	CASSQEFTGVGYEQYF
TRBV27	NA	TRBJ1-2	NA	TGTGCCAGCAGTTTGTCAGGGTTGGTGGGTAACTATGGCTACACCTTC	CASSLSGLVGNYGYTF
TRBV12-3/TRBV12-4	NA	TRBJ1-1	TRBD1	TGTGCCAGCAGTTTACAACAGGGGGTGAACACTGAAGCTTTCTTT	CASSLQQGVNTEAFF
TRBV20-1	once	TRBJ2-5	TRBD2	TGCAGTGCTAGAGAGGGGACTAGCGGCCTTCTCTACAATGAGCAGTACTTC	CSAREGTSGLLYNEQYF
TRBV20-1	few	TRBJ2-7	TRBD1	TGCAGTGCTAGAGATGGGACAGCTGCCTACGAGCAGTACTTC	CSARDGTAAYEQYF
TRBV2	few	TRBJ2-1	NA	TGTGCCAGCAGTCACCCCATTCACTCTCCCTACAATGAGCAGTTCTTC	CASSHPIHSPYNEQFF
TRBV12-3/TRBV12-4	few	TRBJ1-5	TRBD1	TGTGCCAGCAGCCCCCGGACAGGGCCGAGTCAGCCCCAGCATTTT	CASSPRTGPSQPQHF
TRBV4-1	few	TRBJ1-4	NA	TGCGCCAGCAGCCAAGGACCGGGCAATGAAAAACTGTTTTTT	CASSQGPGNEKLFF
TRBV6-1	NA	TRBJ1-1	NA	TGTGCCAGCAGTGAAGCCCGGAGGGATCGAGCTTTCTTT	CASSEARRDRAFF
TRBV9	few	TRBJ2-7	NA	TGTGCCAGCAGCGTAGGTACGGAGGGGCTCTACGAGCAGTACTTC	CASSVGTEGLYEQYF
TRBV9	few	TRBJ1-2	NA	TGTGCCAGCAGCGTAGAGGGGGGTTCTAACTATGGCTACACCTTC	CASSVEGGSNYGYTF
TRBV3-1	few	TRBJ1-2	TRBD1	TGTGCCAGCAGCCCCGGAAACAGGGGAAAGGCTAACTATGGCTACACCTTC	CASSPGNRGKANYGYTF
TRBV5-1	many	TRBJ2-5	NA	TGCGCCAGCAGCTTGGGCGGGACACAAGAGACCCAGTACTTC	CASSLGGTQETQYF
TRBV5-1	NA	TRBJ2-7	TRBD2	TGCGCCAGCAGTCAAGCGGGGGCGGACTACTACGAGCAGTACTTC	CASSQAGADYYEQYF
TRBV7-9	NA	TRBJ1-5	NA	TGTGCCAGCAGCTTAGCGCAGGGCGGATGGCCCCAGCATTTT	CASSLAQGGWPQHF
TRBV4-2	NA	TRBJ1-1	NA	TGTGCCAGCAGCCAAGAGGCGTTGAACACTGAAGCTTTCTTT	CASSQEALNTEAFF
TRBV28	NA	TRBJ1-4	NA	TGTGCCAGCAGTCAAATCTCCAGGGGTGAAAAACTGTTTTTT	CASSQISRGEKLFF
TRBV3-1	once	TRBJ2-1	TRBD2	TGTGCCAGCAGCCAAGATGGGAAGAGGGTAGCGGGGCCCTCGGCGGATGAGCAGTTCTTC	CASSQDGKRVAGPSADEQFF
TRBV12-3/TRBV12-4	once	TRBJ2-5	NA	TGTGCCAACAGCGGAATGGGGGGACAAGAGACCCAGTACTTC	CANSGMGGQETQYF
TRBV7-9	NA	TRBJ2-1	NA	TGTGCCAGCAGCCCAAATCGGGACTCCTACAATGAGCAGTTCTTC	CASSPNRDSYNEQFF
TRBV3-1	NA	TRBJ1-1	TRBD1	TGTGCCAGCAGCCCAGGGGGCTGGCCTGAAGCTTTCTTT	CASSPGGWPEAFF
TRBV7-9	NA	TRBJ2-7	NA	TGTGCCAGCAGCTTAGGGTCCGGGAGTTACTACAATGAGCAGTACTTC	CASSLGSGSYYNEQYF
TRBV27	few	TRBJ1-6	NA	TGTGCCAGCAGTTTCTACAGAGATAATTCACCCCTCCACTTT	CASSFYRDNSPLHF
TRBV10-3	NA	TRBJ1-3	TRBD1	TGTGCCACAGAACAGGGGAGCTCTGGAAACACCATATATTTT	CATEQGSSGNTIYF
TRBV5-1	NA	TRBJ2-1	NA	TGCGCCAGCAGGTCCTCTCGGGACGTAACCTACGAGCAGTTCTTC	CASRSSRDVTYEQFF
TRBV5-1	NA	TRBJ1-2	NA	TGCGCCAGCAGCATAGGGCCGGGACAAAGAGACTATGGCTACACCTTC	CASSIGPGQRDYGYTF
TRBV10-2	NA	TRBJ2-3	NA	TGCGCCAGCGGGGTGGGCACAGATACGCAGTATTTT	CASGVGTDTQYF
TRBV5-8	few	TRBJ1-1	NA	TGTGCCAGCAACAGGCCTGGGGACACTGAAGCTTTCTTT	CASNRPGDTEAFF
TRBV7-9	NA	TRBJ2-1	TRBD2	TGTGCCAGCAGCTCACTCCCAGGACTAGCGGATGGCAATGAGCAGTTCTTC	CASSSLPGLADGNEQFF
TRBV6-1	NA	TRBJ2-3	NA	TGTGCCAGCAGTGAATGGAGGAGGGGGCAGTATTTT	CASSEWRRGQYF